One TCR beta chain is described in this entry. Measured with immunoSEQ multiplex PCR; TCRdb has only the in-frame clones, and not every one. The data show under 200,000 clones, approximately 81% seen once. The CDR3 extends over 13 amino acids. The V and J ends lost 3 bases and 5 bases, in that order; junction bases with no gene match: 3. The germline V gene encodes CDR1 SGHNT and CDR2 YYREEE (reference sequence). This record comes from a study of blood T cell repertoires in COVID-19. Study summary: Sites in the United States, Italy and Spain provided acute and convalescent COVID-19 samples.

The chain joins TRBV5-4 to TRBJ2-3, with 7 bases lining up with TRBD2. The clonotype was recovered from a woman aged 45 to 65 with COVID-19, enrolled during active disease. The specimen sequenced was peripheral blood. CDR3 coding DNA: TGTGCCAGCAGCTACCGGGGGGTAGATACGCAGTATTTT. Amino acids: CASSYRGVDTQYF.